This T cell receptor (beta chain) originates from a study of response to subunit inactivated influenza vaccine. The CDR3 is made up of 16 amino acids, end residues included. TCRdb re-analysed the RT-PCR reads in MiXCR, keeping a single row per CDR3 protein. The data contain 200,000 to 250,000 distinct CDR3 sequences, 12% of them singletons. Study conclusions and caveats: T cells newly recruited by each seasonal influenza vaccination are few, the authors suggested.

This clonotype has more than one count but fewer than ten. The antigen remains unidentified. No DNA is shown, since the ends of the CDR3 on it are uncertain; the CDR3 is the one TCRdb lists. This TCR derives from a man in his fifties or sixties who received an inactivated influenza vaccine. Sequenced material: non-naive T cells sorted from PBMCs, taken roughly 2 weeks before vaccination. J is TRBJ2-3 and V is TRBV12-3 or TRBV12-4; the listed D gene, TRBD1, was not tested against the DNA. The CDR3 loop is CASSSSFPVNTDTQYF.